A single sample gave rise to the 14 T cell receptor beta chains below, sequenced in a study of Ad26.COV2.S vaccination and SARS-CoV-2 variants (dated by TCRdb to the early 2020s). The sample's treatment or condition label, decoded: around 19 received Ad26.COV2.S at low or high dose, single or two shots; several received placebo; per-sample allocation not given. Repertoires of vaccine and placebo recipients were sequenced from samples collected on day 63 after the first injection. The receptor library was made with the immunoSEQ multiplex PCR assay. Sourced from immuneACCESS, this table was stored by TCRdb with only in-frame sequences that have V and J called. A share of the clones is absent; for the studies checked, an unresolved V gene accounts for under half, and the remainder has no known explanation. The sample yields roughly 400,000 clones; roughly 91% were counted once. About 4.5% of the sample rests with the top ten.

Source: peripheral blood, taken in a trial of Ad26.COV2.S vaccine versus placebo. The receptors originated from a person aged 18-60 years who received the Ad26.COV2.S COVID-19 vaccine or a placebo.

The chain is built from TRBV5-5 and TRBJ2-7; TRBD1 might be the D (8 bases). This CDR3 contains 13 residues. Germline V lookup: CDR1 SGHKS, CDR2 YYEKEE (reference sequence). The ends were cut back, 4 bases at V and 5 bases at J, with 13 bases in the middle. The CDR3 region has the DNA TGTGCCAGCAGCGGGGGGGACAGGCACGAGCAGTACTTC. This sequence encodes CASSGGDRHEQYF. The full variable domain, completed using reference TRBV5-5 and TRBJ2-7, is DAGVTQSPTHLIKTRGQQVTLRCSPISGHKSVSWYQQVLGQGPQFIFQYYEKEERGRGNFPDRFSARQFPNYSSELNVNALLLGDSALYLCASSGGDRHEQYFGPGTRLTVT.

The V gene is TRBV2, the J gene TRBJ2-5, with 11 bases identical to TRBD2. Per the germline V gene, CDR1 is SNHLY and CDR2 is FYNNEI. V lost 2 bases to trimming and J lost 3 bases; unmatched junction nucleotides: 2. The length of the CDR3 is 15 residues. The CDR3 reads CASSELAGGEETQYF. CDR3 nucleotide sequence: TGTGCCAGCAGTGAACTAGCGGGAGGTGAAGAGACCCAGTACTTC.

This chain uses TRBV5-1 with TRBJ1-1; D uncertain. Germline CDR1 reads SGHRS; CDR2 reads YFSETQ. CDR3 length: 15 residues. Trimming removed 0 bases at V and 0 bases at J, with 9 bases between. This CDR3 reads CASSLAPGMNTEAFF. The DNA of the CDR3 is TGCGCCAGCAGCTTGGCCCCGGGAATGAACACTGAAGCTTTCTTT. The full variable domain, rest sourced from reference TRBV5-1 and TRBJ1-1, is KAGVTQTPRYLIKTRGQQVTLSCSPISGHRSVSWYQQTPGQGLQFLFEYFSETQRNKGNFPGRFSGRQFSNSRSEMNVSTLELGDSALYLCASSLAPGMNTEAFFGQGTRLTVV.

This chain links TRBV7-8 with TRBJ2-3; TRBD1 matches 9 bases. The CDR3 length is 14 residues. With 5 bases clipped from V and 6 bases from J, the junction kept 6 bases outside the gene matches. Germline CDR1 is SGHVS and CDR2 is FQNEAQ. The CDR3 region is CASSAGQGHDTQYF. CDR3 in DNA: TGTGCCAGCAGCGCGGGACAGGGTCACGATACGCAGTATTTT.

J is TRBJ2-2 and V is TRBV19, with TRBD1 matching 7 bases. Germline CDR1 is LNHDA and CDR2 is SQIVND (reference sequence). The CDR3 sequence is 16 residues long. V was pared by 7 bases and J by 0 bases, with 8 bases of the junction left unmatched. The CDR3 bases are TGTGCCAGTACCCCAACAGGGGCGACGAACACCGGGGAGCTGTTTTTT. Translation gives CASTPTGATNTGELFF.

This chain joins TRBV7-9 and TRBJ2-5, with D perhaps TRBD2 (5 bases). Per germline, CDR1 SEHNR and CDR2 FQNEAQ (reference sequence). The V end lost 10 bases, the J end lost 4 bases, and 13 bases lay between the germline ends. This CDR3 comprises 12 residues. CDR3 coding DNA: TGTGCCACCGAGGGTGTTGGAGAGACCCAGTACTTC. It encodes CATEGVGETQYF.

The J gene is TRBJ2-3, the V gene TRBV5-1, with D uncertain. Germline V gene lookup returns CDR1 SGHRS and CDR2 YFSETQ. The V end was cut by 7 bases, the J end by 2 bases, with 17 bases between. The length of the CDR3 is 15 residues. Written as DNA, the CDR3 is TGCGCCAGCTCCGCAGGTGTTGGAGCCACAGATACGCAGTATTTT. Its translation is CASSAGVGATDTQYF.

Of note for this clone: This specimen includes other DNA sequences encoding the same CDR3. This chain links TRBV7-9 with TRBJ2-7, with 11 bases matching TRBD2. The ends lost 9 bases at V and 5 bases at J; junction bases unmatched: 6. CDR3 size: 13 residues. CDR1 SEHNR and CDR2 FQNEAQ come from the germline V gene (reference sequence). CDR3 amino acids: CASSLAGVDEQYF. In DNA, the CDR3 is TGTGCCAGTTCACTAGCGGGAGTAGACGAGCAGTACTTC.

This clone was seen a handful of times. The chain employs TRBV4-3 and TRBJ1-1, with D possibly matching TRBD1 (6 bases). Germline V gives CDR1 LGHNA, CDR2 YSLEER. There are 13 residues in the CDR3. Deletions cut 3 bases from V and 6 bases from J, with 11 bases between. This CDR3 is CASSQDSQAEAFF. The CDR3 DNA reads as TGCGCCAGCAGCCAGGACAGCCAGGCTGAAGCTTTCTTT.

The DNA for the CDR3 is TGTGCCACCAGTGAGGGGGCGCGTGATACGCAGTATTTT. This encodes CATSEGARDTQYF. The rearrangement uses TRBV24-1 and TRBJ2-3; the D gene is possibly TRBD1 (6 bases). Trimming stripped 4 bases from V and 6 bases from J, with 10 bases between. Germline CDR1 is KGHDR and CDR2 is SFDVKD. The CDR3 sequence is 13 residues long.

The chain uses TRBV2 and TRBJ2-3; 9 nucleotides match TRBD2. CDR1 SNHLY and CDR2 FYNNEI come from the germline V gene. The ends lost 5 bases at V and 0 bases at J; junction bases unmatched: 9. This CDR3 is built from 17 residues. This chain's CDR3 is CASSLTGTSKSTDTQYF. In DNA, the CDR3 is TGTGCCAGCAGTTTGACGGGGACTAGCAAGAGCACAGATACGCAGTATTTT.

The chain has TRBV14 and TRBJ2-1; the D is unclear. Trimming removed 2 bases at V and 2 bases at J, with 10 bases between. Germline V CDR1 and CDR2: SGHDN, FVKESK. The CDR3 has 15 amino acids. The CDR3 spells CASSQLGGTYNEQFF. CDR3 DNA sequence: TGTGCCAGCAGCCAATTAGGCGGAACCTACAATGAGCAGTTCTTC. Supplemented by reference TRBV14 and TRBJ2-1, the full variable domain reads EAGVTQFPSHSVIEKGQTVTLRCDPISGHDNLYWYRRVMGKEIKFLLHFVKESKQDESGMPNNRFLAERTGGTYSTLKVQPAELEDSGVYFCASSQLGGTYNEQFFGPGTRLTVL.

This rearrangement joins TRBV7-2 to TRBJ2-5, with D maybe TRBD2 (6 bases). The CDR3 extends over 15 amino acids. Germline CDR1 is SGHTA and CDR2 is FQGNSA. With 3 bases removed from V and 8 bases from J, the gap between germline ends came to 19 bases. CDR3 nucleotide sequence: TGTGCCAGCAGCTTTTCGGAGGGCAGGTCGGGAACCCAGTACTTC. As protein: CASSFSEGRSGTQYF.

The genes are TRBV7-2 and TRBJ2-3, with 10 bases aligning to TRBD2. The length of the CDR3 is 15 residues. Germline loops: CDR1 SGHTA, CDR2 FQGNSA. The V gene end was trimmed by 4 bases and the J gene end by 0 bases; junction bases not matched to a gene: 1. DNA of the CDR3: TGTGCCAGCAGCTATAGCGGGAGGAGCACAGATACGCAGTATTTT. This translates into CASSYSGRSTDTQYF.